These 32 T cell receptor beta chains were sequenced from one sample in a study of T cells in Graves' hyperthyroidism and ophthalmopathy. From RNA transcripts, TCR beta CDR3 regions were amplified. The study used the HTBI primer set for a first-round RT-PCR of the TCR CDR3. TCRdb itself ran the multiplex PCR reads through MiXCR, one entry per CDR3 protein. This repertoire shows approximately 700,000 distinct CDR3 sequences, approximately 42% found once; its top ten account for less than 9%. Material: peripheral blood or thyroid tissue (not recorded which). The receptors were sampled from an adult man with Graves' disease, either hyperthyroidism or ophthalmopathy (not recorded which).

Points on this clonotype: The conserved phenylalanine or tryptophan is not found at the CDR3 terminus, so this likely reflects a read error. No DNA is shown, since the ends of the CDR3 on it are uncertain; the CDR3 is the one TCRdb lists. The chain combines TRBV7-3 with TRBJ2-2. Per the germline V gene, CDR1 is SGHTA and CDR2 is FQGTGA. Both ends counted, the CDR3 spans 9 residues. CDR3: CASSSTGFY.

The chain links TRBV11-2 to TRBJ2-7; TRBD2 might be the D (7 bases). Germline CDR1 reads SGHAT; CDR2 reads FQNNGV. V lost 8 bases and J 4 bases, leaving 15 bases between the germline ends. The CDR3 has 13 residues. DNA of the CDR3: TGTGCCAGCGGGGGGGCTTGGGTGTACGAGCAGTACTTC. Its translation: CASGGAWVYEQYF.

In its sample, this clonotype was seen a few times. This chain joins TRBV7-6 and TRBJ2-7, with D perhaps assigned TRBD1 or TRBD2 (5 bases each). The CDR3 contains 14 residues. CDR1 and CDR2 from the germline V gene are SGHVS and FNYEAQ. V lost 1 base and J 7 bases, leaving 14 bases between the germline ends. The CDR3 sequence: CASSLETGLGEQYF. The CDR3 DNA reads TGTGCCAGCAGCTTAGAAACGGGGCTCGGGGAGCAGTACTTC. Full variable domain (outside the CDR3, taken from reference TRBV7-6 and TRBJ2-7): GAGVSQSPRYKVTKRGQDVALRCDPISGHVSLYWYRQALGQGPEFLTYFNYEAQQDKSGLPNDRFSAERPEGSISTLTIQRTEQRDSAMYRCASSLETGLGEQYFGPGTRLTVT.

The CDR3: CSVERQGDTIYF. The CDR3 DNA follows: TGCAGCGTTGAAAGGCAGGGGGACACCATATATTTT. The chain has TRBV29-1 and TRBJ1-3; 7 nucleotides match TRBD1. The CDR3 has 12 amino acids. Germline values: CDR1 SQVTM, CDR2 ANQGSEA. The ends lost 2 bases at V and 8 bases at J; junction bases unmatched: 3.

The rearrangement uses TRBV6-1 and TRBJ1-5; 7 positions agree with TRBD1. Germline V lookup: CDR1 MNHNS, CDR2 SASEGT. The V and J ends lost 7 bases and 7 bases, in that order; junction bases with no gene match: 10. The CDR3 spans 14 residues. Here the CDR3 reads CASTKTGLGQPQHF. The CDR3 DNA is TGTGCCAGCACCAAGACAGGGCTCGGCCAGCCCCAGCATTTT.

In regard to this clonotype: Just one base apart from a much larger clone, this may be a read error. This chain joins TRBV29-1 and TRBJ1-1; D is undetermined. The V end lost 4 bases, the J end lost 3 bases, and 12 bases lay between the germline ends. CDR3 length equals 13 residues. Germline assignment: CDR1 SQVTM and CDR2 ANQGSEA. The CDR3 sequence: CSVGDVRDTEAFF. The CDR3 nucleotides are TGCAGCGTTGGAGATGTCCGGGACACTGAAGCTTTCTTT.

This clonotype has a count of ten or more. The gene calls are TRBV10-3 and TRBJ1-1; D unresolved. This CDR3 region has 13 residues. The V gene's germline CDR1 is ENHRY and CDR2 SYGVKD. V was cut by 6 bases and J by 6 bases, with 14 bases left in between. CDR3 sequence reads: CAIRGGSMAEAFF. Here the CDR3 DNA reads TGTGCCATCAGGGGAGGGAGTATGGCTGAAGCTTTCTTT.

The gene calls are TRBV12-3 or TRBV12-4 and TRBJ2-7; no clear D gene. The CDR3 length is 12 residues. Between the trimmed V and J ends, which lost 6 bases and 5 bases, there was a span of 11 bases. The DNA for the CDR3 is TGTGCCAGCAGCCAAGATTACCACGAGCAGTACTTC. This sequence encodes CASSQDYHEQYF.

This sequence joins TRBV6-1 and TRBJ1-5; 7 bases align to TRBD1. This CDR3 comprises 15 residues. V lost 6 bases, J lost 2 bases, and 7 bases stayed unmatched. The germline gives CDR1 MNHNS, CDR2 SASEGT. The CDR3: CASRTGISGNQPQHF. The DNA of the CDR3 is TGTGCCAGCAGGACAGGGATTTCGGGCAATCAGCCCCAGCATTTT.

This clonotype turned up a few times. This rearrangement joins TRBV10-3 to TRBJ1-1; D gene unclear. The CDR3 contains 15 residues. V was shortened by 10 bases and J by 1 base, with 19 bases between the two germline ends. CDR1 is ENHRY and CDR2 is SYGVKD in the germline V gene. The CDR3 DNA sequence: TGTGCCACCCTGGTAGAAAGGCTGAAGAACACTGAAGCTTTCTTT. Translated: CATLVERLKNTEAFF.

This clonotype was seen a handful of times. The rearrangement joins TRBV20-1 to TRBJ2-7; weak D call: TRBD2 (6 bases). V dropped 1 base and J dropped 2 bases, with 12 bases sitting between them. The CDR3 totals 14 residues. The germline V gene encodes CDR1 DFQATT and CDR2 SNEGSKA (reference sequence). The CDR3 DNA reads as TGCAGTGCTAGAGTCCATTGGGGGGCCTACGAGCAGTACTTC. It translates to CSARVHWGAYEQYF.

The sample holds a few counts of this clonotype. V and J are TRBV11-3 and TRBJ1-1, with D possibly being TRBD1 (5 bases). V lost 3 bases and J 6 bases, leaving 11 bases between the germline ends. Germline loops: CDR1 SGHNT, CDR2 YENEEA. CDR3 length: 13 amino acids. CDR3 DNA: TGTGCCAGCAGCTTTTTTCAGGGCGCTGAAGCTTTCTTT. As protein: CASSFFQGAEAFF.

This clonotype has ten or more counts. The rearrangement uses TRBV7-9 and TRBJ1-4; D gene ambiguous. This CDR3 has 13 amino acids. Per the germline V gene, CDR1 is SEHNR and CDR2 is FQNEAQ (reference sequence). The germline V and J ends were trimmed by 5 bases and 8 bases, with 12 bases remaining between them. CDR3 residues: CASSELGREKLFF. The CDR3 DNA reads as TGTGCCAGCAGCGAACTCGGGAGGGAAAAACTGTTTTTT.

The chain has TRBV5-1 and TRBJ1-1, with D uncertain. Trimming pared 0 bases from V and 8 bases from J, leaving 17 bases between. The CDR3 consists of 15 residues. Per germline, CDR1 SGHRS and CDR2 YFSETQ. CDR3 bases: TGCGCCAGCAGCTTGGGTTCCACCGGGAATAGAGAAGCTTTCTTT. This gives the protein CASSLGSTGNREAFF.

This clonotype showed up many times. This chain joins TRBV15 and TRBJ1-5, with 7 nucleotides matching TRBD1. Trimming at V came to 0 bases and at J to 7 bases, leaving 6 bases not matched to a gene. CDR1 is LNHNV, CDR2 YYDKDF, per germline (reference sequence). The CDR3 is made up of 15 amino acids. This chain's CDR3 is CATSRDATGWQPQHF. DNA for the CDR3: TGTGCCACCAGCAGAGATGCGACAGGGTGGCAGCCCCAGCATTTT.

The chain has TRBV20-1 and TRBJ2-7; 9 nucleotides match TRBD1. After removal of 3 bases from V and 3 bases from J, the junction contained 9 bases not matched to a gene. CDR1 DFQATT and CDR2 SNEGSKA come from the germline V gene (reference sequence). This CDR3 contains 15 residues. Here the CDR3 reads CSARPSTGGDYEQYF. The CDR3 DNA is TGCAGTGCTAGGCCCTCGACAGGGGGTGACTACGAGCAGTACTTC.

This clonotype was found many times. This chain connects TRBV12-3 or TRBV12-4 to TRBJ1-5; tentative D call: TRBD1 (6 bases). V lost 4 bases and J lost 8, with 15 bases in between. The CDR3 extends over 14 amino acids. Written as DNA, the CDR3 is TGTGCCAGCAGTTCACAAGGGGGTGTGAAGCCCCAGCATTTT. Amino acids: CASSSQGGVKPQHF.

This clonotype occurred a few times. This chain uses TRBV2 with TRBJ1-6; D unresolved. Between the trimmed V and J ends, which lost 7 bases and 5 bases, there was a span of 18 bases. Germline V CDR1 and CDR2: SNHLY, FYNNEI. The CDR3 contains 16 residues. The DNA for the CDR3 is TGTGCCAGCAATAACCCGCAGCCAGGCGATAATTCACCCCTCCACTTT. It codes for CASNNPQPGDNSPLHF.

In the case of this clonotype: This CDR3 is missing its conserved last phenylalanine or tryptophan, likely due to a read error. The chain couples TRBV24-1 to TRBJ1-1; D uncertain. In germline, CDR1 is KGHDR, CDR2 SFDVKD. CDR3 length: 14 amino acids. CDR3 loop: CASSPLTPNTEAFY. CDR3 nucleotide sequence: TGTGCCAGCAGTCCCTTGACACCGAACACTGAAGCTTTCTAT.

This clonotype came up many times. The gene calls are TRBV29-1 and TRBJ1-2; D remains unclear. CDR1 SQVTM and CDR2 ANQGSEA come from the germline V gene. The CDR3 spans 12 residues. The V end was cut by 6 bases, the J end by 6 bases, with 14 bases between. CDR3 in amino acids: CSVDDMNNGYTF. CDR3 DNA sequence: TGCAGCGTAGACGACATGAACAATGGCTACACCTTC.

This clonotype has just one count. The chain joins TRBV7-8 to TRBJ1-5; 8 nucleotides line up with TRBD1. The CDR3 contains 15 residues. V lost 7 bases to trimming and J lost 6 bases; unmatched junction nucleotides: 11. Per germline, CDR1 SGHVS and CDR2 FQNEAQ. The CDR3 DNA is TGTGCCAGCAACCCAAACCTGGACAGGGCTCAGCCCCAGCATTTT. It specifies CASNPNLDRAQPQHF.

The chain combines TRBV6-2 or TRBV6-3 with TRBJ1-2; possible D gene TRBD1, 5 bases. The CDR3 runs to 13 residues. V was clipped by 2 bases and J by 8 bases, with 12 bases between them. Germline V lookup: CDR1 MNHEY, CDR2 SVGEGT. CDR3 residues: CASSYGGLRGYTF. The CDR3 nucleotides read TGTGCCAGCAGTTACGGGGGGTTAAGGGGCTACACCTTC.

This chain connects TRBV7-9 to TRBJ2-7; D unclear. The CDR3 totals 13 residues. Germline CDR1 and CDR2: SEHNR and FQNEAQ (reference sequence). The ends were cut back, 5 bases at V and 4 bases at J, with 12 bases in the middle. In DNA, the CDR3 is TGTGCCAGCAGCCCGACCGTTGGATACGAGCAGTACTTC. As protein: CASSPTVGYEQYF.

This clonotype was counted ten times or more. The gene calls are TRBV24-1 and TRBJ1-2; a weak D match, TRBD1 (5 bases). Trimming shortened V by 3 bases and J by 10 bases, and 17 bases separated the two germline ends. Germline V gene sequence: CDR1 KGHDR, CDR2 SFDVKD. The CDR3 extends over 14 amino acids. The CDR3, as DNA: TGTGCCACCAGTGATGGAGGGGAAAGGAAGATCTACACCTTC. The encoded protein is CATSDGGERKIYTF.

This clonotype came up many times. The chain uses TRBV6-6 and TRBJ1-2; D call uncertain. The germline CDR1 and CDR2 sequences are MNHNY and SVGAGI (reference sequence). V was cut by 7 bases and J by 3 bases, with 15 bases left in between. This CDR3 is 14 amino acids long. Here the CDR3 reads CASNPSIYDYGYTF. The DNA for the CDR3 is TGTGCCAGCAATCCCTCGATTTACGACTATGGCTACACCTTC.

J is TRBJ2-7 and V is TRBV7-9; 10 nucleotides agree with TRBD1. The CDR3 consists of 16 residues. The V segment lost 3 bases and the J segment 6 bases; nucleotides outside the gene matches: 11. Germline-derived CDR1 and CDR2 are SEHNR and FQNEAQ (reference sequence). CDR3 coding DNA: TGTGCCAGCAGCTTGGTAAGGGACAGGGGACGGGCCGAGCAGTACTTC. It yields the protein CASSLVRDRGRAEQYF.

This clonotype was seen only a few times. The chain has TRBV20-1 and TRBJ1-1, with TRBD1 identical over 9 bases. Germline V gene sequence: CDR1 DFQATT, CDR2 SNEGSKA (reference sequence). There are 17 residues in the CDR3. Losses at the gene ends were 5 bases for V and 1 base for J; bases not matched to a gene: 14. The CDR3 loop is CSARIAGQGLSNTEAFF. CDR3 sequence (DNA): TGCAGTGCTCGGATTGCGGGACAGGGCTTATCGAACACTGAAGCTTTCTTT.

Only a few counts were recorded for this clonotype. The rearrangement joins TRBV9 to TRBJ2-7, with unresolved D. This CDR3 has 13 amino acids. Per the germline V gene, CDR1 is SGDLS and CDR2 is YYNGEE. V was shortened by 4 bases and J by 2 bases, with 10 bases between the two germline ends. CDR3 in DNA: TGTGCCAGCAGCCCAGGTATGGCCTACGAGCAGTACTTC. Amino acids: CASSPGMAYEQYF. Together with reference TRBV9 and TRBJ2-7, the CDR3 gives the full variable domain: DSGVTQTPKHLITATGQRVTLRCSPRSGDLSVYWYQQSLDQGLQFLIQYYNGEERAKGNILERFSAQQFPDLHSELNLSSLELGDSALYFCASSPGMAYEQYFGPGTRLTVT.

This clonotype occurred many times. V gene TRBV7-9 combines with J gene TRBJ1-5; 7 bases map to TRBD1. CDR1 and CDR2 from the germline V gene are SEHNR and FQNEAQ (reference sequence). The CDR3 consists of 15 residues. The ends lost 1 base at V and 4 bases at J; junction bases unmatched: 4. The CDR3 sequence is CASSLGGQYNQPQHF. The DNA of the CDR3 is TGTGCCAGCAGCTTAGGGGGACAGTATAATCAGCCCCAGCATTTT. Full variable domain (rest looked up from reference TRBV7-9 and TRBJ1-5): DTGVSQNPRHKITKRGQNVTFRCDPISEHNRLYWYRQTLGQGPEFLTYFQNEAQLEKSRLLSDRFSAERPKGSFSTLEIQRTEQGDSAMYLCASSLGGQYNQPQHFGDGTRLSIL.

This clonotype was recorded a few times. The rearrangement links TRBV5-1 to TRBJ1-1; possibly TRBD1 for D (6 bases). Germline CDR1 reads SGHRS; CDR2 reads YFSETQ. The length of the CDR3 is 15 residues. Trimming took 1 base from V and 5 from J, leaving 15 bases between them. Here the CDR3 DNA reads TGCGCCAGCAGCTTGTGGCAGGGGATGGTTACTGAAGCTTTCTTT. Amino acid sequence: CASSLWQGMVTEAFF.

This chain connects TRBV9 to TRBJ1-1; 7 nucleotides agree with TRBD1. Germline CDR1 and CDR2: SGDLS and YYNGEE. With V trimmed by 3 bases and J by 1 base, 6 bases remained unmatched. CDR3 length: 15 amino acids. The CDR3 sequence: CASSAGGQRNTEAFF. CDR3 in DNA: TGTGCCAGCAGCGCAGGGGGACAGCGGAACACTGAAGCTTTCTTT.

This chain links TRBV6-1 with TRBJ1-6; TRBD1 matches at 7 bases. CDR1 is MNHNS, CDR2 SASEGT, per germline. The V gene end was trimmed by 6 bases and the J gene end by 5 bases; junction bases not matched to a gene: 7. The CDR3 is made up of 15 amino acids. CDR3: CASRVRQGNNSPLHF. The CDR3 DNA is TGTGCCAGCAGGGTACGACAGGGCAATAATTCACCCCTCCACTTT.